This is a list of T cell receptor beta chains from one sample in a study of blood T cell repertoires in COVID-19. Only in-frame clones appear in the TCRdb table, and some are missing; sequencing was by immunoSEQ multiplex PCR. The repertoire holds 150,000 to 200,000 clones, roughly 89% seen once, with around 0.63% in the top ten. The sequencing sample was made of peripheral blood. The receptors come from a man over 45 with acute or convalescent COVID-19. Each CDR3 is given with its conserved first and last residue. Fields, in order: V gene, J gene, CDR3 protein.

TRBV6-1	TRBJ1-2	CASSEISWDTNYGYTF
TRBV7-2	TRBJ1-1	CASSLLGPPNTEAFF
TRBV7-3	TRBJ2-1	CASSLIAGVVSNEQFF
TRBV5-1	TRBJ2-1	CASSPPSGINEQFF
TRBV10-3	TRBJ1-2	CAISDGRGVSGYTF
TRBV4-2	TRBJ2-1	CASSLQAGGSYNEQFF
TRBV18	TRBJ1-2	CASSLSDRNYGYTF
TRBV3-1/TRBV3-2	TRBJ2-3	CASSLGSLDTQYF
TRBV21-1	TRBJ2-2	CASSAGTGGTGELFF
TRBV2	TRBJ2-2	CASRGTGAGELFF
TRBV30	TRBJ1-4	CAWSTQDRGGEKLFF
TRBV6-1	TRBJ1-4	CASSEFSGYNEKLFF
TRBV20-1	TRBJ1-4	CSASPPGAGDEKLFF
TRBV4-3	TRBJ2-2	CASSQGAANTGELFF
TRBV11-3	TRBJ1-5	CASSSYRAGNQPQHF
TRBV29-1	TRBJ2-3	CSVQGLAGSTDTQYF
TRBV9	TRBJ2-1	CASRRGLGNNEQFF
TRBV11-3	TRBJ2-3	CASSLGPPSTDTQYF
TRBV6-2/TRBV6-3	TRBJ1-5	CASSKQGTQHF
TRBV3-1/TRBV3-2	TRBJ2-3	CASSASGTRYTQYF
TRBV12-5	TRBJ1-5	CASGLDQGAGDQPQHF
TRBV27	TRBJ2-5	CASRSGLAGDQTLQETQYF
TRBV19	TRBJ2-2	CASSLWTGGVGELFF
TRBV6-6	TRBJ1-5	CASSYSRPQGDQPQHF
TRBV9	TRBJ2-1	CASSARADSYNEQFF